These 32 T cell receptor beta chains originate from one sample sequenced in a study of human T cells and chemical hapten exposure. TCRdb reprocessed the RACE reads via MiXCR and lists one record per CDR3 protein. The data show fewer than 200,000 distinct CDR3 sequences, with 20% to 25% seen just once and under 7% held by the top ten. Noted time point: patch test 1, 2 weeks after DPC sensitization. The treatment is: therapeutic diphenylcyclopropenone sensitization with weekly scalp DPC. The sample was whole blood, taken in connection with sensitization to the hapten diphenylcyclopropenone (DPC). All receptors come from a woman aged 50 to 60 with alopecia areata. Some clones in this sample may be carry-over from other donors' samples.

The rearrangement uses TRBV13 and TRBJ2-1; D is unclear. Germline lookup yields CDR1 PRHDT and CDR2 FYEKMQ (reference sequence). Trimming cost V 5 bases and J 8 bases, with 16 bases left between them. This CDR3 has 14 amino acids. In DNA form, the CDR3 reads TGTGCCAGCAGCGCCAACACATACTTCGATGAGCAGTTCTTC. Its translation is CASSANTYFDEQFF.

This clonotype was seen a few times. The J gene is TRBJ2-5, the V gene TRBV18; D not resolved. The CDR3 spans 13 residues. Germline V gives CDR1 KGHSH, CDR2 LQKENI. Trimming stripped 0 bases from V and 5 bases from J, with 7 bases between. DNA of the CDR3: TGTGCCAGCTCACCACCCGTTACCGAGACCCAGTACTTC. Translation gives CASSPPVTETQYF.

The rearrangement joins TRBV19 to TRBJ1-2; D is perhaps TRBD1 (5 bases). V was pared by 7 bases and J by 6 bases, with 21 bases between. CDR1 is LNHDA, CDR2 SQIVND, per germline (reference sequence). The CDR3 length is 15 residues. In DNA, the CDR3 is TGTGCCAGTACGATATCCCGGGCAAAAGGGGATGGCTACACCTTC. As protein: CASTISRAKGDGYTF.

This clonotype has a handful of counts. The chain combines TRBV12-3 or TRBV12-4 with TRBJ1-2, with D uncertain. V was clipped by 5 bases and J by 3 bases, with 10 bases between them. The CDR3 extends over 13 amino acids. CDR3 sequence: CASSTGNDYGYTF. In DNA form, the CDR3 reads TGTGCCAGCAGTACCGGGAACGACTATGGCTACACCTTC.

In this sample, this clonotype turned up a few times. This sequence joins TRBV5-1 and TRBJ2-1, with 12 bases lining up with TRBD2. The V gene's germline CDR1 is SGHRS and CDR2 YFSETQ. J gave up 1 base and V 2 bases, and 1 base lay outside the gene matches. This CDR3 comprises 16 residues. For the CDR3, the DNA is TGCGCCAGCAGCTTCCTAGCGGGAGGGTCCTACAATGAGCAGTTCTTC. Amino acids: CASSFLAGGSYNEQFF.

This clonotype showed up just a few times. This chain connects TRBV5-1 to TRBJ2-2; D is ambiguous. CDR3 length equals 15 residues. Between the trimmed V and J ends, which lost 0 bases and 3 bases, there was a span of 9 bases. Germline V gives CDR1 SGHRS, CDR2 YFSETQ. The CDR3, as DNA: TGCGCCAGCAGCTTGGAACCAGACCACACCGGGGAGCTGTTTTTT. Its translation: CASSLEPDHTGELFF.

This chain links TRBV25-1 with TRBJ2-2; no definite D call. V was trimmed by 7 bases and J by 5 bases, leaving 11 bases between them. CDR3 length equals 13 residues. The V gene's germline CDR1 is MGHDK and CDR2 SYGVNS. The chain's CDR3 is CASTFTSTGELFF. DNA of the CDR3: TGTGCCAGCACCTTTACATCAACCGGGGAGCTGTTTTTT.

This clonotype has only a few counts. The junction shows a germline mismatch at one end, possibly a read error. The V call is TRBV7-7, the J call TRBJ2-7; 8 bases line up with TRBD2. Per germline, CDR1 SSHAT and CDR2 FNYEAQ (reference sequence). This CDR3 has 13 residues. CDR3 nucleotides: TGTGCTAGCAGCCAGGGACTAGGCTACGAGCAGTACTTC. It translates to CASSQGLGYEQYF.

This clonotype has a handful of counts. The rearrangement joins TRBV10-3 to TRBJ2-1, with a tentative D call TRBD2 (6 bases). The CDR3 loop spans 12 amino acids. Germline CDR1 is ENHRY and CDR2 is SYGVKD. Trimming removed 8 bases from V and 5 bases from J, with 10 bases in between. In nucleotides, the CDR3 is TGTGCCATCGGGCGGGAACACAATGAGCAGTTCTTC. Translating it yields CAIGREHNEQFF.

This clonotype appeared a few times. The chain uses TRBV20-1 and TRBJ2-7; TRBD2 agrees at 7 bases. The length of the CDR3 is 17 residues. Germline CDR1 DFQATT, CDR2 SNEGSKA (reference sequence). V dropped 1 base and J dropped 4; count of bases not matched to a gene: 16. CDR3 coding DNA: TGCAGTGCTAGAGGGGGGGGGACTGCTTTTTCCGAATACGAGCAGTACTTC. It codes for CSARGGGTAFSEYEQYF.

The rearrangement links TRBV10-3 to TRBJ2-1; 16 bases match TRBD2. Germline assignment: CDR1 ENHRY and CDR2 SYGVKD. J gave up 2 bases and V 6 bases, and 4 bases lay outside the gene matches. The CDR3 sequence is 17 residues long. In nucleotides, the CDR3 is TGTGCCATCAGCGCCGGGACTAGCGGGGGGGCCTACAATGAGCAGTTCTTC. Its translation: CAISAGTSGGAYNEQFF.

The table lists this clonotype with a few counts. The V gene is TRBV18, the J gene TRBJ1-3; no definite D call. Germline V gene sequence: CDR1 KGHSH, CDR2 LQKENI. CDR3 length: 14 residues. V was pared by 2 bases and J by 4 bases, with 9 bases between. In DNA, the CDR3 is TGTGCCAGCTCACCAGGGAGGGCCGGAAACACCATATATTTT. Protein sequence: CASSPGRAGNTIYF.

The chain joins TRBV11-2 to TRBJ2-1; no definite D call. The germline V gene has CDR1 SGHAT and CDR2 FQNNGV. The V end was cut by 4 bases, the J end by 11 bases, with 18 bases between. The CDR3 has 14 amino acids. The chain's CDR3 is CASSYLREAAKQFF. The CDR3 bases are TGTGCCAGCAGCTACCTTCGAGAGGCAGCTAAGCAGTTCTTC.

This clonotype was counted ten times or more. The chain uses TRBV12-3 or TRBV12-4 and TRBJ2-2, with a tentative D call TRBD2 (5 bases). This CDR3 is built from 13 residues. V was clipped by 6 bases and J by 4 bases, with 9 bases between them. CDR3 sequence reads: CASRGAGTGELFF. CDR3 coding DNA: TGTGCCAGCAGGGGTGCGGGCACCGGGGAGCTGTTTTTT.

The chain recombines TRBV20-1 with TRBJ2-1; D might be TRBD2 (6 bases). V dropped 5 bases and J dropped 2 bases, with 13 bases sitting between them. Germline CDR1 DFQATT, CDR2 SNEGSKA (reference sequence). CDR3 length equals 14 residues. The CDR3 protein is CSAFWRGTYNEQFF. The CDR3 DNA sequence: TGCAGTGCTTTCTGGCGCGGGACCTACAATGAGCAGTTCTTC.

The J gene is TRBJ2-5, the V gene TRBV2; D is uncertain. CDR3 length equals 11 residues. With 7 bases removed from V and 3 bases from J, the gap between germline ends came to 6 bases. Looked up from germline, CDR1 is SNHLY and CDR2 is FYNNEI. CDR3 residues: CASTIKETQYF. The CDR3 DNA is TGTGCCAGCACAATTAAAGAGACCCAGTACTTC.

This clonotype came up a few times. This rearrangement joins TRBV29-1 to TRBJ2-7; possibly TRBD1 for D (5 bases). V was trimmed by 5 bases and J by 4 bases, leaving 9 bases between them. Per the germline V gene, CDR1 is SQVTM and CDR2 is ANQGSEA. The CDR3 length is 11 residues. The CDR3 protein is CSVTQGYEQYF. In DNA form, the CDR3 reads TGCAGCGTTACCCAGGGTTACGAGCAGTACTTC.

This clonotype showed up just a few times. This rearrangement joins TRBV4-1 to TRBJ2-7; D might be TRBD1 or TRBD2, each matching 5 bases. Deletions cut 4 bases from V and 3 bases from J, with 19 bases between. Germline V lookup: CDR1 MGHRA, CDR2 YSYEKL. This CDR3 has 16 residues. The CDR3 DNA sequence: TGCGCCAGCAGCCGGGGATCCGGGGCCAACATCTACGAGCAGTACTTC. The encoded protein is CASSRGSGANIYEQYF.

This clonotype was counted only a few times. The genes are TRBV6-1 and TRBJ2-3; D is ambiguous. This CDR3 is 14 amino acids long. V was cut by 8 bases and J by 1 base, with 13 bases left in between. The germline V gene encodes CDR1 MNHNS and CDR2 SASEGT. The CDR3 nucleotides read TGTGCCAGCTCCCGCCCACGGGGCACAGATACGCAGTATTTT. The encoded protein is CASSRPRGTDTQYF.

This clonotype was detected ten times or more. V and J are TRBV7-8 and TRBJ1-1; 7 positions agree with TRBD1. The V gene's germline CDR1 is SGHVS and CDR2 FQNEAQ. The CDR3 runs 16 residues. Unmatched junction bases numbered 10, after V lost 5 bases and J lost 1 base. CDR3 sequence: CASSRTGVRTNTEAFF. The CDR3 DNA is TGTGCCAGCAGCCGGACAGGCGTAAGAACGAACACTGAAGCTTTCTTT. Complete variable domain (other parts from reference TRBV7-8 and TRBJ1-1): GAGVSQSPRYKVAKRGQDVALRCDPISGHVSLFWYQQALGQGPEFLTYFQNEAQLDKSGLPSDRFFAERPEGSVSTLKIQRTQQEDSAVYLCASSRTGVRTNTEAFFGQGTRLTVV.

This clonotype was detected only a few times. The chain employs TRBV6-5 and TRBJ2-1; 8 nucleotides agree with TRBD2. V trimming: 7 bases; J trimming: 9 bases; junction bases outside the gene matches: 11. CDR3 size: 14 residues. Germline V CDR1 and CDR2: MNHEY, SVGAGI. This chain's CDR3 is CASTPAGTRSEQFF. The CDR3 DNA follows: TGTGCCAGCACCCCGGCCGGGACTAGGAGTGAGCAGTTCTTC.

This clonotype has more than one count but fewer than ten. The J gene is TRBJ2-7, the V gene TRBV7-2; D may be TRBD2 (6 bases). Trimming took 8 bases from V and 4 from J, leaving 15 bases between them. Looked up from germline, CDR1 is SGHTA and CDR2 is FQGNSA. The CDR3 spans 13 residues. The CDR3 here is CASGRDWTYEQYF. Written as DNA, the CDR3 is TGTGCCAGCGGCCGGGACTGGACGTACGAGCAGTACTTC.

This rearrangement joins TRBV19 to TRBJ1-5, with D unclear. Germline CDR1 and CDR2: LNHDA and SQIVND (reference sequence). The CDR3 loop spans 17 amino acids. The germline V and J ends were trimmed by 6 bases and 0 bases, with 18 bases remaining between them. The CDR3 reads CASRDDTRIRSNQPQHF. Written as DNA, the CDR3 is TGTGCCAGTAGAGACGATACCAGGATTCGTAGCAATCAGCCCCAGCATTTT. The variable domain in full, with the rest retrieved from reference TRBV19 and TRBJ1-5, is DGGITQSPKYLFRKEGQNVTLSCEQNLNHDAMYWYRQDPGQGLRLIYYSQIVNDFQKGDIAEGYSVSREKKESFPLTVTSAQKNPTAFYLCASRDDTRIRSNQPQHFGDGTRLSIL.

This clonotype has more than one count but fewer than ten. The J gene is TRBJ2-2, the V gene TRBV2; D might be TRBD1 or TRBD2, each matching 5 bases. Trimming removed 6 bases from V and 5 bases from J, with 16 bases in between. This CDR3 has 15 amino acids. From germline, CDR1 is SNHLY and CDR2 FYNNEI. CDR3 DNA sequence: TGTGCCAGCAGAGCCGGGGACCAAGGGACCGGGGAGCTGTTTTTT. Translation gives CASRAGDQGTGELFF.

Only a few counts were recorded for this clonotype. The rearrangement links TRBV10-1 to TRBJ2-2; TRBD2 is a possible D gene (6 bases). The germline V gene encodes CDR1 WNHNN and CDR2 SYGVQD (reference sequence). Trimming removed 6 bases at V and 2 bases at J, with 13 bases between. The CDR3 totals 15 residues. The CDR3 region is CASSPGGLNTGELFF. In nucleotides, the CDR3 is TGCGCCAGCAGCCCCGGAGGGCTCAACACCGGGGAGCTGTTTTTT.

This clonotype showed up just a few times. V is TRBV28 and J is TRBJ2-2, with D uncertain. Germline lookup yields CDR1 MDHEN and CDR2 SYDVKM. CDR3 size: 13 residues. V shed 2 bases and J shed 5 bases, with 6 bases lying between them. The CDR3 protein is CASSLPGTGELFF. CDR3 nucleotides: TGTGCCAGCAGTTTACCCGGGACCGGGGAGCTGTTTTTT. Looking up the rest from reference TRBV28 and TRBJ2-2 gives the full variable domain: DVKVTQSSRYLVKRTGEKVFLECVQDMDHENMFWYRQDPGLGLRLIYFSYDVKMKEKGDIPEGYSVSREKKERFSLILESASTNQTSMYLCASSLPGTGELFFGEGSRLTVL.

This chain links TRBV20-1 with TRBJ1-6, with unresolved D. V was pared by 1 base and J by 7 bases, with 14 bases between. CDR1 and CDR2 (germline): DFQATT, SNEGSKA (reference sequence). This CDR3 contains 15 residues. CDR3 sequence: CSARVFKGGNSPLHF. In DNA, the CDR3 is TGCAGTGCTAGAGTGTTCAAGGGTGGAAATTCACCCCTCCACTTT.

V and J are TRBV5-1 and TRBJ2-1, with 7 bases matching TRBD2. J lost 0 bases, V lost 2 bases, and 14 bases had no gene match. The CDR3 extends over 19 amino acids. Germline-derived CDR1 and CDR2 are SGHRS and YFSETQ. CDR3 DNA: TGCGCCAGCAGCTTATTCCCGGGACTACGCTTTAGCTCCTACAATGAGCAGTTCTTC. Its translation: CASSLFPGLRFSSYNEQFF.

This clonotype was counted between two and nine times. The rearrangement links TRBV4-2 to TRBJ2-1; the D gene is possibly TRBD2 (6 bases). The CDR3 has 14 amino acids. V was cut by 4 bases and J by 3 bases, with 10 bases left in between. Germline CDR1 LGHNA, CDR2 YNFKEQ. CDR3 nucleotide sequence: TGTGCCAGCAGCCTGGGGACTGGCTACAATGAGCAGTTCTTC. Protein product: CASSLGTGYNEQFF.

This clonotype was detected many times. V is TRBV12-3 or TRBV12-4 and J is TRBJ2-7; 9 bases are a match to TRBD1. Trimming took 4 bases from V and 6 from J; bases not matched to a gene: 10. The CDR3 runs to 15 residues. CDR3 loop: CASSSLTGGGGEQYF. DNA for the CDR3: TGTGCCAGCAGTTCCCTAACAGGGGGCGGGGGCGAGCAGTACTTC.

This clonotype has just a few counts. This sequence joins TRBV6-1 and TRBJ2-5, with 11 bases that match TRBD2. Germline V gene data show CDR1 as MNHNS and CDR2 as SASEGT. The CDR3 covers 15 residues. V trimming: 6 bases; J trimming: 6 bases; junction bases outside the gene matches: 9. The CDR3 bases are TGTGCCAGCAGCCTGACTAGCGGGGAAATGAAGACCCAGTACTTC. This codes for CASSLTSGEMKTQYF.

This clonotype was picked up a small number of times. The rearrangement joins TRBV15 to TRBJ1-3; D call uncertain. This CDR3 has 14 residues. V lost 6 bases, J lost 7 bases, and 16 bases lay in between. Germline assignment: CDR1 LNHNV and CDR2 YYDKDF (reference sequence). CDR3 DNA sequence: TGTGCCACCAGGGGGTCAGGATTCGGGAACACCATATATTTT. As protein: CATRGSGFGNTIYF.